The 4 T cell receptor beta chains below were found in one sample sequenced in a study of T cell changes during pregnancy in multiple sclerosis. Data came from immunoSEQ multiplex PCR; TCRdb stores just in-frame clones and leaves some out. The sample yields about 36,000 clones, about 88% seen once. The starting material was CD8+ T cells from peripheral blood mononuclear cells, obtained in the third trimester of pregnancy. Every receptor here comes from a female donor with multiple sclerosis, enrolled in a pregnancy study.

This clone was observed a single time. This chain connects TRBV4-1 to TRBJ2-3; 7 bases fit TRBD1. V shed 0 bases and J 5 bases; nucleotides not matched to a gene: 5. There are 15 residues in the CDR3. Per the germline V gene, CDR1 is MGHRA and CDR2 is YSYEKL. In DNA, the CDR3 is TGCGCCAGCAGCCAAGAGGCGGCAGGGGGAGATACGCAGTATTTT. Its translation: CASSQEAAGGDTQYF.

This chain joins TRBV4-3 and TRBJ2-7; a weak D match, TRBD1 (6 bases). Germline CDR1 LGHNA, CDR2 YSLEER. The CDR3 extends over 14 amino acids. Trimming took 5 bases from V and 0 from J, leaving 11 bases between them. Here the CDR3 DNA reads TGCGCCAGCAGCAAGAACAGGGACTCCTACGAGCAGTACTTC. Residues: CASSKNRDSYEQYF.

The chain is built from TRBV27 and TRBJ1-4; maybe TRBD1 (5 bases). With 3 bases removed from V and 7 bases from J, the gap between germline ends came to 12 bases. CDR1 MNHEY and CDR2 SMNVEV come from the germline V gene (reference sequence). The CDR3 extends over 14 amino acids. The CDR3 bases are TGTGCCAGCAGTTTTCGTCAGGGAGGTGAAAAACTGTTTTTT. It specifies CASSFRQGGEKLFF.

V is TRBV7-6 and J is TRBJ1-4; no clear D. Germline loops: CDR1 SGHVS, CDR2 FNYEAQ. The CDR3 has 13 residues. V was pared by 2 bases and J by 14 bases, with 15 bases between. The CDR3 here is CASSLPPGGNLFF. The CDR3, as DNA: TGTGCCAGCAGCTTACCCCCCGGCGGAAACCTGTTTTTT.